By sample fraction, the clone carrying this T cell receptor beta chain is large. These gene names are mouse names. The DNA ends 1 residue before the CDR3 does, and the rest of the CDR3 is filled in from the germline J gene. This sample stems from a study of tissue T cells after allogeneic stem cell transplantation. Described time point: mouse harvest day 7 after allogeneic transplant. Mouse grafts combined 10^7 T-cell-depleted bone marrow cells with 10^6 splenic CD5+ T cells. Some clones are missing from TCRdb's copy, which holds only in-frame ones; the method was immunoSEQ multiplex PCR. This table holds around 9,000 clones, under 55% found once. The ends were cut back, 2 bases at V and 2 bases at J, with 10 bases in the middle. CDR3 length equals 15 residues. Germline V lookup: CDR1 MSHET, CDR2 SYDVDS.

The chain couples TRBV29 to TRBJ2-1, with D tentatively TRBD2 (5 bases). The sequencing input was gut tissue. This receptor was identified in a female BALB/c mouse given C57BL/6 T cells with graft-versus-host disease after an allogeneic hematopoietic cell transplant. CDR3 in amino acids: CASSLGLGDYAEQFF. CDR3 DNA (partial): TGTGCTAGCAGTTTAGGGCTGGGAGACTATGCTGAGCAGTTC.